This TCR beta chain was recorded in a study of cytomegalovirus exposure and HLA in healthy donors. The germline V and J ends were trimmed by 0 bases and 5 bases, with 5 bases remaining between them. The germline gives CDR1 SGDLS, CDR2 YYNGEE. The CDR3 has 12 residues. The PCR used 60 Vbeta and 13 Jbeta primers. Produced via immunoSEQ multiplex PCR; TCRdb's table is partial and in-frame only. The table lists about 160,000 clones, approximately 70% of them singletons, with roughly 6.6% in the top ten. Sequencing input: PBMCs. This chain joins TRBV9 and TRBJ2-5; D is uncertain. The origin of this receptor is a man aged 35 to 55 in good health and CMV-seropositive. The CDR3 DNA is TGTGCCAGCAGCGTAGGAGAGGAGACCCAGTACTTC. It translates to CASSVGEETQYF.